This TCR beta chain stems from a study of identical twins. Germline values: CDR1 LGHDT, CDR2 YNNKEL (reference sequence). The CDR3 length is 14 residues. The V and J ends lost 5 bases and 5 bases, in that order; junction bases with no gene match: 3. This clonotype was picked up many times. The antigen is unknown. Findings and caveats of the study: The study drew conclusions from cross-sectional statistical analysis, not from following the same donors. The more abundant beta clonotypes in cord blood had fewer insertions, and memory repertoires did not show this. Zero-insertion analyses could be partly confounded by invariant MAIT and iNKT cells.

cDNA molecules carried unique molecular identifiers, and template switching added a universal primer site. TCRdb re-analysed the 5' RACE reads in MiXCR, keeping a single row per CDR3 protein. The data hold a few hundred thousand distinct CDR3 sequences, with less than 9.5% observed a single time. These data are also associated with another study on yellow fever vaccine responses in identical twins.

The chain couples TRBV3-1 to TRBJ2-1; TRBD2 matches at 10 bases. The sequenced sample was CD8+ T cells sorted from blood. The receptor's source is a woman aged 18-35 years in good health. In DNA, the CDR3 is TGTGCCAGCAGCTCCGGACTAGCGGACAATGAGCAGTTCTTC. It is translated as CASSSGLADNEQFF.